This T cell receptor beta chain comes out of a study of monozygotic twins with inflammatory bowel disease. There are 17 residues in the CDR3. CDR1 is MRHNA, CDR2 SNTAGT, per germline. After re-calling the 5' RACE reads, TCRdb lists one entry per CDR3 protein, DNA absent. This specimen shows 140,000 to 150,000 distinct CDR3 sequences; the ten leading clones hold more than 1%. The specimen was blood. The TCR was taken from a human donor with ulcerative colitis or Crohn's disease, or a healthy co-twin of an affected twin (not recorded which). The V gene is TRBV6-4, the J gene TRBJ2-1. The CDR3 spells CASSDSKAGVSYNEQFF.